The text below deals with one TCR beta chain. Its antigen is not known. The data belong to a study of a mutant IDH1 vaccine in newly diagnosed glioma. Study details: Sex among treated patients split roughly 60% male, around 40% female; mean age was approximately 40 years. Radiotherapy, temozolomide, or both had been given previously, and both were given to most. Study-level results: Among patients, 93.3% showed immune responses induced by the vaccine.

The sample's time point: baseline, week 1 (first vaccination visit). Treatment in this sample: pre-vaccination baseline after standard-of-care therapy. The table came from immunoSEQ multiplex PCR; TCRdb's copy has only in-frame clones and leaves some out. There are tens of thousands of clones in the sample; about four fifths occur only once, and about a fifth lies in the top ten. Germline CDR1 reads SGHTA; CDR2 reads FQGNSA. Trimming pared 3 bases from V and 6 bases from J, leaving 8 bases between. The CDR3 is 13 amino acids. This TCR came from a young man with glioma. The material sequenced was PBMCs, taken from a glioma patient treated with radiotherapy, temozolomide or both. The chain recombines TRBV7-2 with TRBJ2-2, with D unresolved. CDR3 coding DNA: TGTGCCAGCAGCTTTTCGAGGCCCGGGGAGCTGTTTTTT. It is translated as CASSFSRPGELFF.